The clone carrying this TCR beta chain was counted a few times. Its antigen is not known. The CDR3 contains 14 residues. Germline loops: CDR1 MNHEY, CDR2 SMNVEV (reference sequence). The V end was cut by 6 bases, the J end by 8 bases, with 14 bases between. The sample comes from a study of T cell repertoires in cytomegalovirus infection. TCRdb fed the reads into MiXCR, producing one record per CDR3 protein. This sample yields a few hundred thousand distinct CDR3 sequences, of which 30% to 35% are seen a single time; roughly 17% belongs to the top ten. Study-wide results and limits: HLA-C-restricted CMV-specific TCR beta clonotypes were dominant in the ex vivo response.

Sequenced material: cultured PBMCs, taken from culture after CMV antigen stimulation. This chain connects TRBV27 to TRBJ1-6; a weak D match, TRBD1 (5 bases). The clonotype was recovered from a human donor in good health (CMV status not recorded). Some clones in this sample may be carry-over from other donors' samples. DNA for the CDR3: TGTGCCAGCAGACCCCAGGGTGGGCATTCACCCCTCCACTTT. This translates into CASRPQGGHSPLHF.